This T cell receptor (beta chain) is drawn from a study of blood T cell repertoires in COVID-19. Using immunoSEQ multiplex PCR, the repertoire was profiled, and TCRdb retains in-frame clones only, with some absent. The table includes under 400,000 clones, around 87% detected once. This clone showed up just a few times. The sequenced sample was PBMCs or T cells enriched from blood (not recorded which). The clonotype originates from a man between 40 and 49 years old in a cohort exposed to, infected with or recovered from COVID-19 (not recorded which).

The CDR3 DNA is TGTGCCAGCAGCGTGGACAGAACGAACACTGAAGCTTTCTTT. Translated, it gives CASSVDRTNTEAFF. This chain links TRBV5-6 with TRBJ1-1; TRBD1 might be the D (6 bases). In germline, CDR1 is SGHDT, CDR2 YYEEEE. V was clipped by 4 bases and J by 1 base, with 11 bases between them. This CDR3 comprises 14 residues.